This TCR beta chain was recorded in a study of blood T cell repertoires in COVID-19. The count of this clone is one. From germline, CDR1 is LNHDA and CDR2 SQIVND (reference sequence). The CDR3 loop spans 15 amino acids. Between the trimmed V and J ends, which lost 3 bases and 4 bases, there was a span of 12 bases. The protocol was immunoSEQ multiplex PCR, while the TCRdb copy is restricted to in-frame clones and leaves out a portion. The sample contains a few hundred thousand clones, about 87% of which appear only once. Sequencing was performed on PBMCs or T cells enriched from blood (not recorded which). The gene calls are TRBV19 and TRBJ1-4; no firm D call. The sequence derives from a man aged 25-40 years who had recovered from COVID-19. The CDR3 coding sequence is TGTGCCAGTAGTATTGTACCGCCCTATAATGAAAAACTGTTTTTT. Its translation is CASSIVPPYNEKLFF. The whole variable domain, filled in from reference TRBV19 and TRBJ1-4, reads DGGITQSPKYLFRKEGQNVTLSCEQNLNHDAMYWYRQDPGQGLRLIYYSQIVNDFQKGDIAEGYSVSREKKESFPLTVTSAQKNPTAFYLCASSIVPPYNEKLFFGSGTQLSVL.